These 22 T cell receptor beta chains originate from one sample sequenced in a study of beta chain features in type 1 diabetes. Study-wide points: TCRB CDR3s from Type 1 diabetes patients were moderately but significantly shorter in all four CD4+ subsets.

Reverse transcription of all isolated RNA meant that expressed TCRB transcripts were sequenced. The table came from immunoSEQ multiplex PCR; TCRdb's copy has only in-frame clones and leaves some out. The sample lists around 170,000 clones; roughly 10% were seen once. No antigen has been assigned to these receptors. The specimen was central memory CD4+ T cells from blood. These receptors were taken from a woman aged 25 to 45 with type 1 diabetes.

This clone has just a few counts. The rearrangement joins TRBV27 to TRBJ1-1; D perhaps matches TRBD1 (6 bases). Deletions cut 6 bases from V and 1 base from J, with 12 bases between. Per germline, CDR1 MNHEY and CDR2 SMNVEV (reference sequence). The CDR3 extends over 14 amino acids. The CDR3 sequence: CASRPGHTNTEAFF. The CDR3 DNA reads TGTGCCAGCAGGCCGGGACACACGAACACTGAAGCTTTCTTT.

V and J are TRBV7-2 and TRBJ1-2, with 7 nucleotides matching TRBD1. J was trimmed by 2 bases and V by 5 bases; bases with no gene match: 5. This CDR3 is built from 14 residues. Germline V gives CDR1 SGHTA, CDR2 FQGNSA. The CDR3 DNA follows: TGTGCCAGCAGCCACCGGACAGGCAACTATGGCTACACCTTC. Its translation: CASSHRTGNYGYTF.

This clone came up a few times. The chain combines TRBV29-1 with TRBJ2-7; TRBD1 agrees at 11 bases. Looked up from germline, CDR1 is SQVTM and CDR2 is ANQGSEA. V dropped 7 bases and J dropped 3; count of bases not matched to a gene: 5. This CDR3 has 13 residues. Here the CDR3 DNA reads TGCAGCGCAAGGGGGACAGGGGGCTACGAGCAGTACTTC. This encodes CSARGTGGYEQYF.

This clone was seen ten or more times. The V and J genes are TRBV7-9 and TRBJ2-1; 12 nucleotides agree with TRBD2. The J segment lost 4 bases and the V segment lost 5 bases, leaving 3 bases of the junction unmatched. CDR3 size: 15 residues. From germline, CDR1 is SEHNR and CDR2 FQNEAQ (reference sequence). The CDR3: CASSNLAGGYNEQFF. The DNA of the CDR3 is TGTGCCAGCAGCAATCTAGCGGGAGGGTACAATGAGCAGTTCTTC.

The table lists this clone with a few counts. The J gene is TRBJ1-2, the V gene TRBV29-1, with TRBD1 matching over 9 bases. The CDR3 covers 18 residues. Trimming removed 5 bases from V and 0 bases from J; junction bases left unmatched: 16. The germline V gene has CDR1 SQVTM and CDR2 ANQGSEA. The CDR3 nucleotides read TGCAGCGTTTTTGCCCAGGACAGGGGCCCTTTAGCTAACTATGGCTACACCTTC. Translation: CSVFAQDRGPLANYGYTF.

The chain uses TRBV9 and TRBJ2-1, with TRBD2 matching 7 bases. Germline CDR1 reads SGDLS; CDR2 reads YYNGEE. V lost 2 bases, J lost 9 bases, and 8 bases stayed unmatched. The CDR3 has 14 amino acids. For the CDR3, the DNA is TGTGCCAGCAGCGTCGTAGGGGAGGGCGTTGAGCAGTTCTTC. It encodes CASSVVGEGVEQFF.

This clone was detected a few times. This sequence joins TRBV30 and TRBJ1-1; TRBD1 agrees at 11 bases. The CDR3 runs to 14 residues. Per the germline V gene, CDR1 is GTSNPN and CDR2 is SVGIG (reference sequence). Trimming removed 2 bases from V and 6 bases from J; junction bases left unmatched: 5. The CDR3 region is CAWSYGQGASEAFF. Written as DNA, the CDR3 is TGTGCCTGGAGTTACGGACAGGGGGCATCTGAAGCTTTCTTT.

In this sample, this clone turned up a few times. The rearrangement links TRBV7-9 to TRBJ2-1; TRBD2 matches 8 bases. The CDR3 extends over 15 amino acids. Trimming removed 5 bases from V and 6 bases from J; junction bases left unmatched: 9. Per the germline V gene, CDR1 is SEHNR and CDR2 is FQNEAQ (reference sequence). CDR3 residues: CASSQLNGRANEQFF. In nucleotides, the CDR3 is TGTGCCAGCAGCCAACTTAACGGGAGGGCCAATGAGCAGTTCTTC.

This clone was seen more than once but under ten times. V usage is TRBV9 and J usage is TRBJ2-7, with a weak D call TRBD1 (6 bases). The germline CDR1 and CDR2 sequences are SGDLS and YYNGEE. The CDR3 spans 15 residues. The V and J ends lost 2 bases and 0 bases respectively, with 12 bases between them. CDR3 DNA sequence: TGTGCCAGCAGCGTTTCGGGACACCACTCCTACGAGCAGTACTTC. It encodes CASSVSGHHSYEQYF.

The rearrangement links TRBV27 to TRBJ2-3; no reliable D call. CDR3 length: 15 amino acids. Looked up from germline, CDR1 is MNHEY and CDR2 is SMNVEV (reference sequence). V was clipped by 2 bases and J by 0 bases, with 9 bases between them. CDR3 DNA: TGTGCCAGCAGTTTACAGTTTTCTAGCACAGATACGCAGTATTTT. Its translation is CASSLQFSSTDTQYF.

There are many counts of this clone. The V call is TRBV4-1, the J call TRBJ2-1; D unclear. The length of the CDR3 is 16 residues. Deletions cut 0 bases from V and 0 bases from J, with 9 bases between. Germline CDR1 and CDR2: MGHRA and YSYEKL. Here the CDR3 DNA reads TGCGCCAGCAGCCAAGATCCAGCGAACTCCTACAATGAGCAGTTCTTC. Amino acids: CASSQDPANSYNEQFF.

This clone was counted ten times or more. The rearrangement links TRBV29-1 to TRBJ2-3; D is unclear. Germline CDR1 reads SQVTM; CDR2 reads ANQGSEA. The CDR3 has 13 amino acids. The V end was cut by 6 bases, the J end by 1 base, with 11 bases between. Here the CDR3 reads CSVEPRGTDTQYF. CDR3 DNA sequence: TGCAGCGTGGAACCTCGAGGCACAGATACGCAGTATTTT.

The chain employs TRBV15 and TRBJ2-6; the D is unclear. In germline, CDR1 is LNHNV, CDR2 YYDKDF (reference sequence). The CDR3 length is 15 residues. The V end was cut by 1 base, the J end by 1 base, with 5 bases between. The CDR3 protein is CATSRVQSGANVLTF. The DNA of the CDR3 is TGTGCCACCAGCAGAGTCCAGTCTGGGGCCAACGTCCTGACTTTC.

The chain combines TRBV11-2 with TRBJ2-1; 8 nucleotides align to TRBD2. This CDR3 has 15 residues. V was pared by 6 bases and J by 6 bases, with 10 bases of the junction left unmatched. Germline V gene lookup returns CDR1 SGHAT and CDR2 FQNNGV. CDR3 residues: CASRPTGGRSNEQFF. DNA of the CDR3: TGTGCCAGCAGGCCAACGGGAGGGCGAAGCAATGAGCAGTTCTTC.

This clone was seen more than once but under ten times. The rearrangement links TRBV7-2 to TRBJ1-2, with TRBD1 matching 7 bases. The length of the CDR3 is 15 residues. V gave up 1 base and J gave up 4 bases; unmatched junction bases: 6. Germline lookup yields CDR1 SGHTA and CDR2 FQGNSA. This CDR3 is CASSLGNYRGYGYTF. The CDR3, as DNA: TGTGCCAGCAGCTTAGGGAATTACAGGGGCTATGGCTACACCTTC.

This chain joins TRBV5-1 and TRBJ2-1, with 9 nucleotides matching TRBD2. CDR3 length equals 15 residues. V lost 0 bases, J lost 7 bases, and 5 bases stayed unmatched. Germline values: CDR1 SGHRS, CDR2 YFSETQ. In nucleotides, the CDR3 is TGCGCCAGCAGCTTGGTAGCGGGAGAGGGTAATGAGCAGTTCTTC. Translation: CASSLVAGEGNEQFF.

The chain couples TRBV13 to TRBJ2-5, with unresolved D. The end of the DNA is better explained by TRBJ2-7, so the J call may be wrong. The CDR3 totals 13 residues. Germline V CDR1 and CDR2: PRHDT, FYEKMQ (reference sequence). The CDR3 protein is CASSFDNSYEQYF. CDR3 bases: TGTGCCAGCAGCTTTGACAATTCCTACGAGCAGTACTTC.

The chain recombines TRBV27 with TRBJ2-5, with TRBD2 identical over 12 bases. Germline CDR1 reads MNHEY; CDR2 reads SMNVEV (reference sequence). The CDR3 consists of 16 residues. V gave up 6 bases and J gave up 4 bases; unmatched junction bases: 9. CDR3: CASSPTSGSWLETQYF. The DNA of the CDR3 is TGTGCCAGCAGCCCGACTAGCGGGAGTTGGTTAGAGACCCAGTACTTC.

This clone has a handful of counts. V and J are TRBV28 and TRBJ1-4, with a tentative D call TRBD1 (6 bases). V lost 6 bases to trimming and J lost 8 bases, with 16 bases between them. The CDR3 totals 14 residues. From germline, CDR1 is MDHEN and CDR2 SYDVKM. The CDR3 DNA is TGTGCCAGCAGAGCACAGGGAGCTCCCGAAAAACTGTTTTTT. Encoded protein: CASRAQGAPEKLFF.

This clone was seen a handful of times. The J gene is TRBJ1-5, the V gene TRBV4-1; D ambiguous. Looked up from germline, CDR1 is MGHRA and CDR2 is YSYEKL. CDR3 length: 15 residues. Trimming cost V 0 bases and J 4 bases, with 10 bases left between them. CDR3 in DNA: TGCGCCAGCAGCCAAGAAGGCAGGTCAAATCAGCCCCAGCATTTT. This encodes CASSQEGRSNQPQHF.

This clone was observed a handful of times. CDR3 nucleotide sequence: TGCGCCAGCAGCCAACCACGGGACAGGGGGCTCGGCTACACCTTC. Its protein is CASSQPRDRGLGYTF. The chain joins TRBV4-3 to TRBJ1-2; the match to TRBD1 covers 12 bases. The V and J ends lost 2 bases and 8 bases, in that order; junction bases with no gene match: 6. The V gene's germline CDR1 is LGHNA and CDR2 YSLEER. This CDR3 has 15 residues.

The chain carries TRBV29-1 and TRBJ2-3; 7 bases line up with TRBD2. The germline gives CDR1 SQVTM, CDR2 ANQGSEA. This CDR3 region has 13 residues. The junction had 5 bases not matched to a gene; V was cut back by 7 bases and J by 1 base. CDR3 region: CSESGIGTDTQYF. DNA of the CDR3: TGCAGCGAGAGCGGGATCGGCACAGATACGCAGTATTTT.